The next 20 T cell receptor beta chains were all read from a single sample in a study of T-cell reconstitution after alpha-beta-depleted transplantation in children. TCRbeta library preparation incorporated unique molecular identifiers. From the PCR reads, TCRdb called clonotypes with MiXCR, one entry per CDR3 protein. The table shows about 420,000 distinct CDR3 sequences, with 15% to 20% occurring only once. The sequencing used PBMCs, mostly from graft donor cells, collected 360 days after TCRalphabeta/CD19-depleted stem cell transplant. The receptors come from a boy younger than two who had a stem cell transplant for Wiskott-Aldrich syndrome, so the T cells may come from the graft donor.

This clonotype was observed a few times. The V call is TRBV5-1, the J call TRBJ2-1; no reliable D call. This CDR3 spans 14 amino acids. Per germline, CDR1 SGHRS and CDR2 YFSETQ. Deletions cut 5 bases from V and 4 bases from J, with 13 bases between. The CDR3 sequence: CASRDGPVYNEQFF. DNA for the CDR3: TGCGCCAGCAGGGACGGGCCGGTATACAATGAGCAGTTCTTC.

A few counts support this clonotype. The rearrangement uses TRBV20-1 and TRBJ2-1, with TRBD2 matching 10 bases. After removal of 3 bases from V and 6 bases from J, the junction contained 11 bases not matched to a gene. Germline CDR1 is DFQATT and CDR2 is SNEGSKA (reference sequence). The CDR3 is made up of 16 amino acids. CDR3 loop: CSARDLSGREGNEQFF. CDR3 in DNA: TGCAGTGCTAGGGACCTCAGCGGGAGGGAAGGCAATGAGCAGTTCTTC.

V usage is TRBV12-3 or TRBV12-4 and J usage is TRBJ2-7, with TRBD2 as a possible D gene (8 bases). This CDR3 comprises 15 residues. V lost 5 bases and J 4 bases, leaving 18 bases between the germline ends. For the CDR3, the DNA is TGTGCCAGCAGTAACCCGGGAGGGGGCATGTACGAGCAGTACTTC. Protein: CASSNPGGGMYEQYF.

This clonotype was picked up a small number of times. The V and J genes are TRBV27 and TRBJ2-2; D unresolved. Germline V gene data show CDR1 as MNHEY and CDR2 as SMNVEV (reference sequence). Trimming took 0 bases from V and 5 from J, leaving 10 bases between them. This CDR3 spans 15 amino acids. The CDR3 DNA reads as TGTGCCAGCAGTTTATCGGGCTGGGTAACCGGGGAGCTGTTTTTT. It encodes CASSLSGWVTGELFF.

This clonotype showed up just a few times. The rearrangement uses TRBV27 and TRBJ2-4; D uncertain. In germline, CDR1 is MNHEY, CDR2 SMNVEV (reference sequence). Trimming pared 2 bases from V and 2 bases from J, leaving 10 bases between. The CDR3 extends over 15 amino acids. The CDR3: CASSLTRNSKNIQYF. The CDR3 bases are TGTGCCAGCAGTTTAACTCGGAATTCCAAAAACATTCAGTACTTC.

The CDR3 region is CASSLQLAIVPTGELFF. Written as DNA, the CDR3 is TGTGCCAGCAGCTTACAGCTAGCCATTGTACCCACCGGGGAGCTGTTTTTT. This chain links TRBV7-2 with TRBJ2-2; D is possibly TRBD2 (5 bases). V was pared by 2 bases and J by 4 bases, with 17 bases between. CDR3 length equals 17 residues. Germline-derived CDR1 and CDR2 are SGHTA and FQGNSA. The variable domain in full, completed from reference TRBV7-2 and TRBJ2-2, reads GAGVSQSPSNKVTEKGKDVELRCDPISGHTALYWYRQSLGQGLEFLIYFQGNSAPDKSGLPSDRFSAERTGGSVSTLTIQRTQQEDSAVYLCASSLQLAIVPTGELFFGEGSRLTVL.

The V gene is TRBV15, the J gene TRBJ2-5, with 9 positions matching TRBD2. With V trimmed by 0 bases and J by 5 bases, 7 bases remained unmatched. Germline CDR1 LNHNV, CDR2 YYDKDF (reference sequence). There are 16 residues in the CDR3. The CDR3 nucleotides read TGTGCCACCAGCAGAGATCTGGCGGGGGGGCTCGAGACCCAGTACTTC. This codes for CATSRDLAGGLETQYF.

The chain has TRBV28 and TRBJ2-5; D is undetermined. The ends were cut back, 1 base at V and 5 bases at J, with 14 bases in the middle. Germline CDR1 reads MDHEN; CDR2 reads SYDVKM. This CDR3 comprises 15 residues. The CDR3 DNA sequence: TGTGCCAGCAGTTTATTAGCCAGGAGAGAGGAGACCCAGTACTTC. This codes for CASSLLARREETQYF.

This clonotype showed up just a few times. V usage is TRBV28 and J usage is TRBJ2-7; D uncertain. There are 13 residues in the CDR3. Germline V CDR1 and CDR2: MDHEN, SYDVKM. V lost 4 bases and J 4 bases, leaving 11 bases between the germline ends. The CDR3 DNA follows: TGTGCCAGCAGTTCCGTCGATTTTTACGAGCAGTACTTC. Protein: CASSSVDFYEQYF.

The chain couples TRBV15 to TRBJ2-5; TRBD2 matches 8 bases. CDR1 is LNHNV, CDR2 YYDKDF, per germline (reference sequence). The CDR3 contains 16 residues. V trimming: 0 bases; J trimming: 3 bases; junction bases outside the gene matches: 6. DNA for the CDR3: TGTGCCACCAGCAGAGACTACGGCGGGGGGAAAGAGACCCAGTACTTC. Translation: CATSRDYGGGKETQYF.

This clonotype occurred many times. The chain recombines TRBV5-5 with TRBJ2-1; 10 bases map to TRBD2. With V trimmed by 0 bases and J by 7 bases, 4 bases remained unmatched. The germline CDR1 and CDR2 sequences are SGHKS and YYEKEE (reference sequence). The CDR3 extends over 15 amino acids. CDR3 region: CASSLVGLAFNEQFF. The CDR3 bases are TGTGCCAGCAGCTTGGTGGGACTAGCGTTTAATGAGCAGTTCTTC.

This clonotype was counted between two and nine times. The rearrangement uses TRBV10-3 and TRBJ1-5; D ambiguous. This CDR3 has 12 amino acids. The germline V gene has CDR1 ENHRY and CDR2 SYGVKD. The ends were cut back, 7 bases at V and 4 bases at J, with 8 bases in the middle. The CDR3: CAIKAENQPQHF. CDR3 coding DNA: TGTGCCATCAAGGCGGAAAATCAGCCCCAGCATTTT.

In this sample, this clonotype turned up a few times. DNA for the CDR3: TGTGCCAGCAGCTTAACCGGGATCTCCGCCTACGAGCAGTACTTC. Protein product: CASSLTGISAYEQYF. This rearrangement joins TRBV7-6 to TRBJ2-7; tentatively, D is TRBD2 (5 bases). CDR1 and CDR2 from the germline V gene are SGHVS and FNYEAQ. Trimming left V 2 bases short and J 2 bases short, with 13 bases between. The CDR3 has 15 residues. Complete variable domain (other parts from reference TRBV7-6 and TRBJ2-7): GAGVSQSPRYKVTKRGQDVALRCDPISGHVSLYWYRQALGQGPEFLTYFNYEAQQDKSGLPNDRFSAERPEGSISTLTIQRTEQRDSAMYRCASSLTGISAYEQYFGPGTRLTVT.

J is TRBJ2-3 and V is TRBV5-1; either TRBD1 or TRBD2 may supply D (5 bases each). V was cut by 0 bases and J by 0 bases, with 11 bases left in between. CDR1 and CDR2 from the germline V gene are SGHRS and YFSETQ. The CDR3 spans 16 residues. CDR3 nucleotides: TGCGCCAGCAGCTTGGCCCTTGGGGGAAGCACAGATACGCAGTATTTT. It encodes CASSLALGGSTDTQYF. Supplemented by reference TRBV5-1 and TRBJ2-3, the full variable domain reads KAGVTQTPRYLIKTRGQQVTLSCSPISGHRSVSWYQQTPGQGLQFLFEYFSETQRNKGNFPGRFSGRQFSNSRSEMNVSTLELGDSALYLCASSLALGGSTDTQYFGPGTRLTVL.

The rearrangement joins TRBV20-1 to TRBJ2-1; the D gene is possibly TRBD2 (6 bases). The CDR3 is 12 amino acids. V was clipped by 5 bases and J by 7 bases, with 12 bases between them. In germline, CDR1 is DFQATT, CDR2 SNEGSKA (reference sequence). Here the CDR3 reads CSAGGLQNEQFF. CDR3 nucleotides: TGCAGTGCTGGGGGACTTCAAAATGAGCAGTTCTTC.

J is TRBJ2-1 and V is TRBV12-3 or TRBV12-4; D possibly corresponds to TRBD2 (6 bases). The CDR3 sequence is 15 residues long. Trimming pared 7 bases from V and 9 bases from J, leaving 22 bases between. In DNA form, the CDR3 reads TGTGCCAGCACCTATGGGATCGGAGGGGCTCTTGAGCAGTTCTTC. Its translation: CASTYGIGGALEQFF.

The rearrangement joins TRBV29-1 to TRBJ2-7; maybe TRBD1 (6 bases). The CDR3 has 12 amino acids. V was pared by 5 bases and J by 0 bases, with 8 bases between. Germline V gene data show CDR1 as SQVTM and CDR2 as ANQGSEA. The CDR3 region is CSVKQGSYEQYF. CDR3 DNA sequence: TGCAGCGTTAAACAGGGCTCCTACGAGCAGTACTTC.

This clonotype has only a few counts. CDR3 protein: CSVGRGGTQYF. The CDR3 region has the DNA TGCAGCGTTGGCCGAGGGGGGACGCAGTATTTT. This rearrangement joins TRBV29-1 to TRBJ2-3; tentatively, D is TRBD1 or TRBD2 (6 bases each). V was shortened by 4 bases and J by 9 bases, with 11 bases between the two germline ends. In germline, CDR1 is SQVTM, CDR2 ANQGSEA. This CDR3 is 11 amino acids long.

This clonotype showed up just a few times. This chain links TRBV5-1 with TRBJ2-7; 7 bases align to TRBD2. The V gene end was trimmed by 2 bases and the J gene end by 7 bases; junction bases not matched to a gene: 12. The CDR3 is made up of 15 amino acids. CDR1 is SGHRS and CDR2 is YFSETQ in the germline V gene. The CDR3 DNA reads TGCGCCAGCAGCTTTCTAGCGGAGCCCTCTCAGGAGCAGTACTTC. Encoded protein: CASSFLAEPSQEQYF.

V gene TRBV4-1 combines with J gene TRBJ2-2, with 14 bases matching TRBD2. J was trimmed by 2 bases and V by 0 bases; bases with no gene match: 11. In germline, CDR1 is MGHRA, CDR2 YSYEKL. There are 21 residues in the CDR3. This CDR3 is CASSQDMGVTSGGANTGELFF. The CDR3 DNA sequence: TGCGCCAGCAGCCAAGACATGGGCGTGACTAGCGGGGGGGCCAACACCGGGGAGCTGTTTTTT.